Following are 3 T cell receptor beta chains from one sample sequenced in a study of blood T cell repertoires in COVID-19. TCRdb keeps only in-frame clones here, not all; method: immunoSEQ multiplex PCR. The sample includes a few hundred thousand clones, 82% of them seen just once. The sample comprised PBMCs or T cells enriched from blood (not recorded which). The origin of the receptors is a woman aged 60-75 years who had recovered from COVID-19.

The J gene is TRBJ2-1, the V gene TRBV6-5; 9 bases map to TRBD1. Germline trimming cut 4 bases from V and 4 bases from J; bases unmatched to any gene: 5. This CDR3 region has 15 residues. Germline loops: CDR1 MNHEY, CDR2 SVGAGI. This CDR3 is CASSWRTGEYNEQFF. DNA for the CDR3: TGTGCCAGCAGTTGGCGGACAGGGGAATACAATGAGCAGTTCTTC.

The V gene is TRBV18, the J gene TRBJ2-7; no clear D gene. CDR1 is KGHSH and CDR2 is LQKENI in the germline V gene. Trimming pared 3 bases from V and 5 bases from J, leaving 5 bases between. The CDR3 consists of 11 residues. CDR3 nucleotides: TGTGCCAGCTCACCCAGTAACGAGCAGTACTTC. Its protein is CASSPSNEQYF. Drawing the rest from reference TRBV18 and TRBJ2-7, the complete variable domain is NAGVMQNPRHLVRRRGQEARLRCSPMKGHSHVYWYRQLPEEGLKFMVYLQKENIIDESGMPKERFSAEFPKEGPSILRIQQVVRGDSAAYFCASSPSNEQYFGPGTRLTVT.

This clone occurred many times. One junction end disagrees with the germline gene, perhaps due to a read error. This chain joins TRBV11-2 and TRBJ2-7; 9 bases agree with TRBD1. This CDR3 spans 18 amino acids. Germline assignment: CDR1 SGHAT and CDR2 FQNNGV. Written as DNA, the CDR3 is TGTGCCAGCACCTTACGCCACCAAGGGGGACAGGGATGGTACGAGCAGTACTTC. As protein: CASTLRHQGGQGWYEQYF.